What follows are 27 T cell receptor beta chains derived from one specimen sequenced in a study of blood T cell repertoires in COVID-19. Clones were read by immunoSEQ multiplex PCR, and TCRdb kept only the in-frame ones, dropping some. The sample has under 300,000 clones; approximately 85% are singletons. Sample: PBMCs or T cells enriched from blood (not recorded which). Receptors were obtained from a woman in her fifties or sixties who had recovered from COVID-19.

The rearrangement links TRBV28 to TRBJ2-2; D might be TRBD1 (6 bases). Germline V CDR1 and CDR2: MDHEN, SYDVKM. V dropped 6 bases and J dropped 2 bases, with 16 bases sitting between them. The CDR3 consists of 16 residues. The CDR3 nucleotides are TGTGCCAGCAGCCTTCGGCAGGGGCCCAACACCGGGGAGCTGTTTTTT. Its translation: CASSLRQGPNTGELFF.

The J gene is TRBJ2-7, the V gene TRBV6-5; 8 bases map to TRBD1. Germline V gene sequence: CDR1 MNHEY, CDR2 SVGAGI. The CDR3 runs to 14 residues. V was clipped by 7 bases and J by 3 bases; unmatched bases: 8. The CDR3 nucleotides read TGTGCCAGCATCACACAGGGGGTATACTACGAGCAGTACTTC. Translating gives CASITQGVYYEQYF.

The chain is built from TRBV25-1 and TRBJ2-7; TRBD1 matches 9 bases. This CDR3 has 15 residues. Germline values: CDR1 MGHDK, CDR2 SYGVNS. V trimming: 0 bases; J trimming: 4 bases; junction bases outside the gene matches: 4. The CDR3 is CASSEYGTGSYEQYF. The CDR3 DNA reads TGTGCCAGCAGTGAATACGGGACAGGGTCTTACGAGCAGTACTTC.

The chain links TRBV5-6 to TRBJ2-5; a possible D gene is TRBD2 (5 bases). Trimming took off 0 bases at V and 7 bases at J, with 10 bases between the two ends. CDR1 is SGHDT, CDR2 YYEEEE, per germline. The CDR3 extends over 13 amino acids. In nucleotides, the CDR3 is TGTGCCAGCAGCTTGGTAACAGAGGGGACCCAGTACTTC. The encoded protein is CASSLVTEGTQYF.

The CDR3 here is CASSSWTATEQYF. The CDR3, as DNA: TGTGCCAGCAGTTCCTGGACAGCCACGGAGCAGTACTTC. The V gene is TRBV6-2 or TRBV6-3, the J gene TRBJ2-7; D may be TRBD1 (6 bases). CDR1 MNHEY and CDR2 SVGEGT come from the germline V gene. The ends were cut back, 4 bases at V and 7 bases at J, with 14 bases in the middle. The CDR3 is made up of 13 amino acids.

The chain couples TRBV28 to TRBJ2-7, with D possibly being TRBD2 (5 bases). The germline V gene has CDR1 MDHEN and CDR2 SYDVKM. V lost 6 bases, J lost 4 bases, and 22 bases lay in between. CDR3 length: 16 amino acids. The CDR3, as DNA: TGTGCCAGCAGCCGATCCGGTAGCGACCGGCTTTACGAGCAGTACTTC. Translated: CASSRSGSDRLYEQYF.

DNA of the CDR3: TGTGCCAGCAGCGTTAGGACTAGCGGACCCACCGGGGAGCTGTTTTTT. Amino acids: CASSVRTSGPTGELFF. The rearrangement uses TRBV9 and TRBJ2-2; 10 nucleotides line up with TRBD2. This CDR3 region has 16 residues. Germline V gene data show CDR1 as SGDLS and CDR2 as YYNGEE. Unmatched junction bases numbered 5, after V lost 2 bases and J lost 4 bases.

This chain connects TRBV3-1 (or the pseudogene TRBV3-2) to TRBJ2-1; tentatively, D is TRBD2 (6 bases). Germline values: CDR1 LGHDT, CDR2 YNNKEL (reference sequence). V lost 1 base to trimming and J lost 6 bases, with 16 bases between them. This CDR3 has 16 residues. The CDR3 reads CASSQGPASAVNEQFF. The DNA for the CDR3 is TGTGCCAGCAGCCAAGGTCCCGCTAGCGCCGTCAATGAGCAGTTCTTC.

The genes are TRBV25-1 and TRBJ2-3; 11 nucleotides match TRBD2. This CDR3 is built from 17 residues. The germline V gene encodes CDR1 MGHDK and CDR2 SYGVNS. V lost 7 bases to trimming and J lost 0 bases; unmatched junction nucleotides: 9. The chain's CDR3 is CASMARTSGPSTDTQYF. DNA of the CDR3: TGTGCCAGCATGGCACGGACTAGCGGGCCCAGCACAGATACGCAGTATTTT.

In this sample, this clone turned up once. This chain uses TRBV6-5 with TRBJ2-1; 8 bases map to TRBD1. V lost 8 bases, J lost 7 bases, and 13 bases stayed unmatched. This CDR3 contains 15 residues. The germline V gene has CDR1 MNHEY and CDR2 SVGAGI. The CDR3 is CASSWAGGATNEQFF. The CDR3 coding sequence is TGTGCCAGCTCCTGGGCAGGGGGCGCGACAAATGAGCAGTTCTTC.

V and J are TRBV7-9 and TRBJ2-2, with 11 nucleotides matching TRBD1. This CDR3 is built from 15 residues. Germline lookup yields CDR1 SEHNR and CDR2 FQNEAQ (reference sequence). The V gene end was trimmed by 5 bases and the J gene end by 3 bases; junction bases not matched to a gene: 2. The CDR3 DNA is TGTGCCAGCAGCCCGGGACAGGGGGACACCGGGGAGCTGTTTTTT. This gives the protein CASSPGQGDTGELFF.

The V and J genes are TRBV6-4 and TRBJ2-1, with 8 nucleotides matching TRBD1. This CDR3 spans 14 amino acids. Unmatched junction bases numbered 6, after V lost 4 bases and J lost 7 bases. Per germline, CDR1 MRHNA and CDR2 SNTAGT. DNA for the CDR3: TGTGCCAGCAGTGCTGAAACAGGGGGAAATGAGCAGTTCTTC. It translates to CASSAETGGNEQFF.

This chain joins TRBV29-1 and TRBJ1-2; D might be TRBD1 (6 bases). There are 13 residues in the CDR3. The ends were cut back, 3 bases at V and 1 base at J, with 9 bases in the middle. In germline, CDR1 is SQVTM, CDR2 ANQGSEA. The CDR3, as DNA: TGCAGCGTTGACCCCAGGGGTAACTATGGCTACACCTTC. It specifies CSVDPRGNYGYTF.

This clone has a single count. The gene calls are TRBV28 and TRBJ1-5, with 9 bases identical to TRBD1. The CDR3 contains 14 residues. With V trimmed by 6 bases and J by 5 bases, 5 bases remained unmatched. CDR1 MDHEN and CDR2 SYDVKM come from the germline V gene. The CDR3 DNA reads as TGTGCCAGCAGACAGGGGGCTGTCCATCAGCCCCAGCATTTT. This gives the protein CASRQGAVHQPQHF.

The chain recombines TRBV2 with TRBJ1-2; 8 bases are a match to TRBD1. V was clipped by 9 bases and J by 7 bases; unmatched bases: 13. CDR1 and CDR2 (germline): SNHLY, FYNNEI. The CDR3 extends over 14 amino acids. The CDR3 bases are TGTGCCAGAACTCAGGGGGCGCGGGAGAGTGGCTACACCTTC. Protein sequence: CARTQGARESGYTF.

This clone was found once. The chain carries TRBV7-2 and TRBJ2-5, with D unclear. Trimming stripped 3 bases from V and 2 bases from J, with 10 bases between. The CDR3 contains 14 residues. Germline-derived CDR1 and CDR2 are SGHTA and FQGNSA. In DNA form, the CDR3 reads TGTGCCAGCAGCTTCGGTGGTACTCAAGAGACCCAGTACTTC. This sequence encodes CASSFGGTQETQYF.

This rearrangement joins TRBV2 to TRBJ2-1; D gene uncertain. Germline-derived CDR1 and CDR2 are SNHLY and FYNNEI. Trimming stripped 4 bases from V and 8 bases from J, with 6 bases between. The CDR3 contains 11 residues. The CDR3 DNA is TGTGCCAGCAGTGGAGGCTATGAGCAGTTCTTC. It yields the protein CASSGGYEQFF.

J is TRBJ1-1 and V is TRBV5-4; D gene unclear. The CDR3 extends over 12 amino acids. Trimming took off 3 bases at V and 5 bases at J, with 8 bases between the two ends. Germline CDR1 is SGHNT and CDR2 is YYREEE (reference sequence). As DNA, the CDR3 is TGTGCCAGCAGCTCCTCGCGGACTGAAGCTTTCTTT. It codes for CASSSSRTEAFF.

The V gene is TRBV6-5, the J gene TRBJ2-5; D perhaps matches TRBD1 (6 bases). Germline values: CDR1 MNHEY, CDR2 SVGAGI. Trimming shortened V by 5 bases and J by 7 bases, and 17 bases separated the two germline ends. The CDR3 covers 14 residues. Here the CDR3 reads CASSLDSRRGTQYF. CDR3 sequence (DNA): TGTGCCAGCAGTCTGGACAGCCGTCGGGGGACCCAGTACTTC.

The CDR3 sequence: CASRIQGALGTDTQYF. The DNA for the CDR3 is TGTGCCAGCAGGATACAGGGGGCGCTCGGCACAGATACGCAGTATTTT. This chain uses TRBV27 with TRBJ2-3, with 9 bases that match TRBD1. With V trimmed by 6 bases and J by 1 base, 8 bases remained unmatched. The CDR3 loop spans 16 amino acids. Germline CDR1 reads MNHEY; CDR2 reads SMNVEV (reference sequence).

This chain links TRBV2 with TRBJ1-4; 8 positions match TRBD1. CDR1 and CDR2 from the germline V gene are SNHLY and FYNNEI. V lost 6 bases and J lost 8; bases outside the gene matches: 14. The CDR3 covers 16 residues. CDR3 in amino acids: CASRAPGTGPGEKLFF. The CDR3 DNA reads as TGTGCCAGCAGGGCTCCGGGGACAGGCCCTGGAGAAAAACTGTTTTTT. The full variable domain, in which reference TRBV2 and TRBJ1-4 provide the parts outside the CDR3, is EPEVTQTPSHQVTQMGQEVILRCVPISNHLYFYWYRQILGQKVEFLVSFYNNEISEKSEIFDDQFSVERPDGSNFTLKIRSTKLEDSAMYFCASRAPGTGPGEKLFFGSGTQLSVL.

In DNA, the CDR3 is TGTGCCAGCAGTTACTCCGGGGGGGCCAACGTCCTGACTTTC. Its protein product is CASSYSGGANVLTF. The chain uses TRBV6-5 and TRBJ2-6; D remains unclear. The CDR3 length is 14 residues. Trimming stripped 0 bases from V and 4 bases from J, with 4 bases between. CDR1 and CDR2 (germline): MNHEY, SVGAGI.

The chain has TRBV7-2 and TRBJ2-5; 7 bases line up with TRBD1. Germline CDR1 and CDR2: SGHTA and FQGNSA. V lost 4 bases and J lost 5; bases outside the gene matches: 7. This CDR3 is 14 amino acids long. CDR3 coding DNA: TGTGCCAGCAGCTCCCGACAGGGTTTTGAGACCCAGTACTTC. It encodes CASSSRQGFETQYF.

In DNA, the CDR3 is TGTGCCAGCAGCTTTCCGGGACTAGCAAACTACGAGCAGTACTTC. This encodes CASSFPGLANYEQYF. The J gene is TRBJ2-7, the V gene TRBV7-9, with 9 bases that match TRBD2. With V trimmed by 3 bases and J by 3 bases, 6 bases remained unmatched. CDR3 length: 15 residues. The germline V gene has CDR1 SEHNR and CDR2 FQNEAQ (reference sequence).

The chain is built from TRBV5-5 and TRBJ2-1, with a weak D call TRBD1 (5 bases). V dropped 0 bases and J dropped 8 bases, with 15 bases sitting between them. From germline, CDR1 is SGHKS and CDR2 YYEKEE (reference sequence). This CDR3 region has 15 residues. CDR3 loop: CASSLASQGEDEQFF. In DNA, the CDR3 is TGTGCCAGCAGCTTGGCCAGCCAGGGTGAAGATGAGCAGTTCTTC.

The chain uses TRBV18 and TRBJ1-2; D is possibly TRBD1 (5 bases). Germline V CDR1 and CDR2: KGHSH, LQKENI. V lost 2 bases and J 5 bases, leaving 18 bases between the germline ends. The CDR3 sequence is 16 residues long. The CDR3 nucleotides are TGTGCCAGCTCACCAGCGAGTCGGCGGGGGGAATATGGCTACACCTTC. Its protein is CASSPASRRGEYGYTF.

CDR3 coding DNA: TGTGCCAGCAGCTTAAGCGGGGGCTCCTACAATGAGCAGTTCTTC. As protein: CASSLSGGSYNEQFF. The chain links TRBV7-9 to TRBJ2-1, with 8 bases that match TRBD2. The CDR3 totals 15 residues. V lost 2 bases and J lost 0; bases outside the gene matches: 0. Germline V gene data show CDR1 as SEHNR and CDR2 as FQNEAQ (reference sequence).